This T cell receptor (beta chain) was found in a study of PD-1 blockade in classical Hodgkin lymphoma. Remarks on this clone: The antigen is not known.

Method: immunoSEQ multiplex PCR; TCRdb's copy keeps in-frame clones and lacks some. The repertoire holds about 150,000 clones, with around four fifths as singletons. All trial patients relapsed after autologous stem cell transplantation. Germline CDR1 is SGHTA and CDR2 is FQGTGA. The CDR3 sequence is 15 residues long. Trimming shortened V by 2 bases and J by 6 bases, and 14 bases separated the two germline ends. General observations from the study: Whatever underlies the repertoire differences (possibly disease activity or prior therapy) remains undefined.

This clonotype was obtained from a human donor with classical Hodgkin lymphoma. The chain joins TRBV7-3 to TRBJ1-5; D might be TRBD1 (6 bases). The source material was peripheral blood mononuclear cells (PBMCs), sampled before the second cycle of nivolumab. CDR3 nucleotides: TGTGCCAGCAGCTTAGAAGGCAGGGGCTCTCAGCCCCAGCATTTT. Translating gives CASSLEGRGSQPQHF.